The entry below gives a single T cell receptor beta chain sequence along with its context. CDR3 size: 13 residues. The germline CDR1 and CDR2 sequences are LNHDA and SQIVND (reference sequence). The V and J ends lost 1 base and 5 bases respectively, with 8 bases between them. The study drew participants aged about 18 to 89 years from approximately 23 US areas. The recovered donors of Cohort 3 showed two negative PCRs, clearance, or symptom resolution. These data originate in a study of blood T cell repertoires in COVID-19. Overall study: Donors in the United States, Italy and Spain gave samples during acute or convalescent COVID-19.

As handled by the study authors: The authors estimated nucleated cell counts from reference gene primer amplification. The method was immunoSEQ multiplex PCR; TCRdb's version includes in-frame clones alone and lacks a portion of them. V and J calls and clone size are copied from that table; D and trimming were computed from the DNA. The sample carries roughly 280,000 clones, 88% recorded once. This clonotype was sampled from a woman aged 50 to 65 who had recovered from COVID-19. Sequenced material: PBMCs or T cells enriched from blood (not recorded which). The chain employs TRBV19 and TRBJ1-1; D gene unclear. The CDR3 sequence is CASSIGRETEAFF. CDR3 DNA: TGTGCCAGTAGTATAGGACGGGAGACTGAAGCTTTCTTT. Drawing the rest from reference TRBV19 and TRBJ1-1, the complete variable domain is DGGITQSPKYLFRKEGQNVTLSCEQNLNHDAMYWYRQDPGQGLRLIYYSQIVNDFQKGDIAEGYSVSREKKESFPLTVTSAQKNPTAFYLCASSIGRETEAFFGQGTRLTVV.